These T cell receptor beta chains were read from a single sample in a study of T cell repertoires in aging, cancer and after chemotherapy. TCRdb re-called the multiplex PCR reads through MiXCR, storing one row per CDR3 protein. The sample has about 860 distinct CDR3 sequences; under 30% are singletons. Sequenced material: blood. The receptors come from a human donor with a blood cancer. Each CDR3 is given with its conserved first and last residue. Fields, in order: V gene, clone size, D gene, J gene, CDR3 protein, CDR3 DNA. The D gene is left open where the match is weak. Expanded clones get a size class; other rows say once, few or many, or leave the size out.

v_call: TRBV15
clone_size: medium-sized
d_call: TRBD2
j_call: TRBJ2-1
cdr3_aa: CATSSPGRETNEQFF
cdr3_nt: TGTGCCACCAGCAGCCCGGGGCGGGAGACGAATGAGCAGTTCTTC

v_call: TRBV27
clone_size: large
d_call: TRBD2
j_call: TRBJ2-7
cdr3_aa: CASSFGRPYEQYF
cdr3_nt: TGTGCCAGCAGTTTCGGGAGGCCATACGAGCAGTACTTC

v_call: TRBV20-1
clone_size: NA
d_call: NA
j_call: TRBJ2-1
cdr3_aa: CSAGDLGNEQFF
cdr3_nt: TGCAGTGCTGGGGACCTGGGAAATGAGCAGTTCTTC

v_call: TRBV5-5
clone_size: medium-sized
d_call: NA
j_call: TRBJ1-2
cdr3_aa: CASSLEQFQGYTF
cdr3_nt: TGTGCCAGCAGCTTGGAACAATTTCAGGGCTACACCTTC

v_call: TRBV19
clone_size: large
d_call: NA
j_call: TRBJ2-2
cdr3_aa: CASRLYTGELFF
cdr3_nt: TGTGCCAGTAGACTTTACACCGGGGAGCTGTTTTTT

v_call: TRBV29-1
clone_size: large
d_call: TRBD1
j_call: TRBJ1-3
cdr3_aa: CSVDDRGVGNTIYF
cdr3_nt: TGCAGCGTTGACGACAGGGGAGTAGGAAACACCATATATTTT

v_call: TRBV11-2
clone_size: NA
d_call: NA
j_call: TRBJ2-1
cdr3_aa: CASVQGHRKDNEQFF
cdr3_nt: TGTGCCAGCGTGCAAGGCCATCGGAAAGACAATGAGCAGTTCTTC

v_call: TRBV14
clone_size: medium-sized
d_call: NA
j_call: TRBJ2-2
cdr3_aa: CASSQDPRHKELFF
cdr3_nt: TGTGCCAGCAGCCAAGATCCCAGGCATAAGGAGCTGTTTTTT

v_call: TRBV29-1
clone_size: large
d_call: NA
j_call: TRBJ1-1
cdr3_aa: CSVLRAMNTEAFF
cdr3_nt: TGCAGCGTCCTCAGGGCCATGAACACTGAAGCTTTCTTT

v_call: TRBV12-3/TRBV12-4
clone_size: medium-sized
d_call: NA
j_call: TRBJ2-1
cdr3_aa: CASSSFSSYNEQFF
cdr3_nt: TGTGCCAGCAGTTCCTTCAGTTCCTACAATGAGCAGTTCTTC

v_call: TRBV12-3/TRBV12-4
clone_size: few
d_call: NA
j_call: TRBJ2-5
cdr3_aa: CASSDDPGEETQYF
cdr3_nt: TGTGCCAGCAGTGACGACCCGGGGGAAGAGACCCAGTACTTC

v_call: TRBV6-1
clone_size: large
d_call: NA
j_call: TRBJ2-3
cdr3_aa: CASRERDRDTQYF
cdr3_nt: TGTGCCAGCCGAGAAAGGGATAGAGATACGCAGTATTTT

v_call: TRBV5-4
clone_size: NA
d_call: TRBD1
j_call: TRBJ1-4
cdr3_aa: CASSLPGGPSATNEKLFF
cdr3_nt: TGTGCCAGCAGCTTGCCAGGGGGCCCCTCTGCAACTAATGAAAAACTGTTTTTT

v_call: TRBV6-1
clone_size: NA
d_call: NA
j_call: TRBJ1-2
cdr3_aa: CASSERGYYGYTF
cdr3_nt: TGTGCCAGCAGTGAAAGGGGCTACTATGGCTACACCTTC

v_call: TRBV29-1
clone_size: medium-sized
d_call: TRBD1
j_call: TRBJ1-5
cdr3_aa: CSVATGGSKNQPQHF
cdr3_nt: TGCAGCGTTGCGACAGGGGGATCGAAGAATCAGCCCCAGCATTTT

v_call: TRBV4-1
clone_size: NA
d_call: TRBD2
j_call: TRBJ2-7
cdr3_aa: CASSRGPGLAGGPYEQYF
cdr3_nt: TGTGCCAGCAGCCGGGGACCGGGACTAGCGGGGGGGCCTTACGAGCAGTACTTC

v_call: TRBV12-3/TRBV12-4
clone_size: few
d_call: TRBD1
j_call: TRBJ1-2
cdr3_aa: CASSYWTGANYGYTF
cdr3_nt: TGTGCCAGCAGTTATTGGACAGGAGCTAACTATGGCTACACCTTC

v_call: TRBV6-1
clone_size: NA
d_call: TRBD1
j_call: TRBJ1-5
cdr3_aa: CASSEKAGTGHQPQHF
cdr3_nt: TGTGCCAGCAGTGAAAAAGCCGGGACAGGCCATCAGCCCCAGCATTTT

v_call: TRBV12-3/TRBV12-4
clone_size: medium-sized
d_call: TRBD1
j_call: TRBJ2-3
cdr3_aa: CASRPATGSGPSTDTQYF
cdr3_nt: TGTGCCAGCAGGCCGGCGACAGGGTCGGGGCCTAGCACAGATACGCAGTATTTT

v_call: TRBV15
clone_size: large
d_call: NA
j_call: TRBJ2-1
cdr3_aa: CATSRGGDVLGDEQFF
cdr3_nt: TGTGCCACCAGCAGAGGGGGGGACGTCCTCGGAGATGAGCAGTTCTTC

v_call: TRBV12-3/TRBV12-4
clone_size: large
d_call: TRBD1
j_call: TRBJ2-2
cdr3_aa: CASSARDSPYGELFF
cdr3_nt: TGTGCCAGCAGTGCCCGGGACAGTCCATACGGGGAGCTGTTTTTT

v_call: TRBV29-1
clone_size: large
d_call: TRBD1
j_call: TRBJ1-2
cdr3_aa: CSVEGAGGARGYTF
cdr3_nt: TGCAGCGTTGAGGGTGCAGGGGGCGCGAGGGGCTACACCTTC

v_call: TRBV6-1
clone_size: large
d_call: NA
j_call: TRBJ2-1
cdr3_aa: CASRVWRISENEQFF
cdr3_nt: TGTGCCAGCAGGGTTTGGCGGATCTCCGAGAATGAGCAGTTCTTC

v_call: TRBV18
clone_size: NA
d_call: TRBD2
j_call: TRBJ2-7
cdr3_aa: CASSPTSGGSNEQYF
cdr3_nt: TGTGCCAGCTCACCGACTAGCGGGGGGAGCAACGAGCAGTACTTC

v_call: TRBV7-9
clone_size: NA
d_call: TRBD1
j_call: TRBJ1-2
cdr3_aa: CASSLGQGANYGYTF
cdr3_nt: TGTGCCAGCAGCTTGGGGCAGGGGGCAAACTATGGCTACACCTTC

v_call: TRBV5-5
clone_size: NA
d_call: NA
j_call: TRBJ1-2
cdr3_aa: CASSLLAGLNYGYTF
cdr3_nt: TGTGCCAGCAGCTTGTTGGCAGGATTGAACTATGGCTACACCTTC

v_call: TRBV5-6
clone_size: large
d_call: TRBD1
j_call: TRBJ2-5
cdr3_aa: CASSARQGETQYF
cdr3_nt: TGTGCCAGCAGCGCTAGACAGGGGGAGACCCAGTACTTC

v_call: TRBV6-4
clone_size: once
d_call: TRBD2
j_call: TRBJ2-2
cdr3_aa: CASSEGSGGHGELFF
cdr3_nt: TGTGCCAGCAGTGAAGGTAGCGGGGGGCACGGGGAGCTGTTTTTT

v_call: TRBV12-3/TRBV12-4
clone_size: few
d_call: TRBD1
j_call: TRBJ1-4
cdr3_aa: CASRNTGEREKLFF
cdr3_nt: TGTGCCAGCAGAAATACAGGGGAGCGCGAAAAACTGTTTTTT

v_call: TRBV12-3/TRBV12-4
clone_size: large
d_call: TRBD1
j_call: TRBJ1-1
cdr3_aa: CASSPDRGEAFF
cdr3_nt: TGTGCCAGCAGTCCTGACAGGGGTGAAGCTTTCTTT

v_call: TRBV7-6
clone_size: few
d_call: NA
j_call: TRBJ1-3
cdr3_aa: CASSLVADPLSGNTIYF
cdr3_nt: TGTGCCAGCAGCTTAGTGGCCGACCCCCTCTCTGGAAACACCATATATTTT

v_call: TRBV5-6
clone_size: medium-sized
d_call: NA
j_call: TRBJ2-1
cdr3_aa: CASSLDWASSEQFF
cdr3_nt: TGTGCCAGCAGCTTGGATTGGGCTAGCTCTGAGCAGTTCTTC

v_call: TRBV6-6
clone_size: NA
d_call: TRBD2
j_call: TRBJ2-1
cdr3_aa: CASSYSQLAEVSHNEQFF
cdr3_nt: TGTGCCAGCAGTTACTCGCAGCTAGCGGAAGTAAGCCACAATGAGCAGTTCTTC

v_call: TRBV6-1
clone_size: medium-sized
d_call: NA
j_call: TRBJ2-7
cdr3_aa: CASSTTNYEQYF
cdr3_nt: TGTGCCAGCAGTACGACCAACTACGAGCAGTACTTC

v_call: TRBV29-1
clone_size: NA
d_call: TRBD1
j_call: TRBJ1-4
cdr3_aa: CSVASLGTGGTNEKLFF
cdr3_nt: TGCAGCGTGGCCTCCCTTGGGACAGGGGGCACTAATGAAAAACTGTTTTTT

v_call: TRBV6-5
clone_size: medium-sized
d_call: NA
j_call: TRBJ1-2
cdr3_aa: CASSTAGLSYGYTF
cdr3_nt: TGTGCCAGCAGTACCGCGGGGCTCTCCTATGGCTACACCTTC

v_call: TRBV29-1
clone_size: large
d_call: TRBD1
j_call: TRBJ2-1
cdr3_aa: CSVTRVGGISFYNEQFF
cdr3_nt: TGCAGCGTTACTCGGGTAGGGGGCATTTCCTTCTACAATGAGCAGTTCTTC

v_call: TRBV24-1
clone_size: few
d_call: TRBD2
j_call: TRBJ2-7
cdr3_aa: CATSDPTSGIHEQYF
cdr3_nt: TGTGCCACCAGTGATCCAACTAGCGGGATACACGAGCAGTACTTC

v_call: TRBV11-1
clone_size: NA
d_call: NA
j_call: TRBJ1-5
cdr3_aa: CASSATSNQPQHF
cdr3_nt: TGTGCCAGCAGCGCCACTAGCAATCAGCCCCAGCATTTT

v_call: TRBV7-2
clone_size: few
d_call: TRBD2
j_call: TRBJ2-1
cdr3_aa: CASSQRGTSYEQFF
cdr3_nt: TGTGCCAGCAGCCAGCGGGGGACTAGTTATGAGCAGTTCTTC

v_call: TRBV19
clone_size: medium-sized
d_call: NA
j_call: TRBJ1-2
cdr3_aa: CASRQDSRLNYGYTF
cdr3_nt: TGTGCCAGTAGACAGGACAGCCGACTCAACTATGGCTACACCTTC

v_call: TRBV7-4
clone_size: once
d_call: TRBD2
j_call: TRBJ2-5
cdr3_aa: CASSSGLAGTETQYF
cdr3_nt: TGTGCCAGCAGTTCCGGACTAGCGGGGACAGAGACCCAGTACTTC

v_call: TRBV19
clone_size: large
d_call: NA
j_call: TRBJ2-5
cdr3_aa: CASGLGMVETQYF
cdr3_nt: TGTGCCAGTGGCCTTGGGATGGTTGAGACCCAGTACTTC

v_call: TRBV20-1
clone_size: NA
d_call: TRBD1
j_call: TRBJ2-1
cdr3_aa: CSAWRDRGAGEQFF
cdr3_nt: TGCAGTGCTTGGAGGGACAGGGGCGCAGGGGAGCAGTTCTTC

v_call: TRBV29-1
clone_size: NA
d_call: TRBD1
j_call: TRBJ1-4
cdr3_aa: CSVGTGVTNEKLFF
cdr3_nt: TGCAGCGTGGGGACAGGGGTCACAAATGAAAAACTGTTTTTT

v_call: TRBV6-5
clone_size: medium-sized
d_call: NA
j_call: TRBJ1-5
cdr3_aa: CASSRDGGSNQPQHF
cdr3_nt: TGTGCCAGCAGTCGGGACGGGGGGAGCAATCAGCCCCAGCATTTT

v_call: TRBV5-4
clone_size: medium-sized
d_call: NA
j_call: TRBJ2-5
cdr3_aa: CASSLAFSRGQETQYF
cdr3_nt: TGTGCCAGCAGCCTGGCTTTCTCGCGGGGCCAAGAGACCCAGTACTTC

v_call: TRBV6-5
clone_size: medium-sized
d_call: TRBD1
j_call: TRBJ1-4
cdr3_aa: CASRPGQAGEKLFF
cdr3_nt: TGTGCCAGCAGGCCCGGACAGGCGGGGGAAAAACTGTTTTTT

v_call: TRBV19
clone_size: large
d_call: TRBD1
j_call: TRBJ2-2
cdr3_aa: CASSFTGDTGELFF
cdr3_nt: TGTGCCAGTAGTTTTACAGGGGATACCGGGGAGCTGTTTTTT

v_call: TRBV24-1
clone_size: NA
d_call: TRBD1
j_call: TRBJ1-2
cdr3_aa: CATSDPGTGGGYTF
cdr3_nt: TGTGCCACCAGTGATCCCGGGACAGGGGGCGGCTACACCTTC

v_call: TRBV11-2
clone_size: NA
d_call: NA
j_call: TRBJ1-2
cdr3_aa: CAPKQVANYGYTF
cdr3_nt: TGTGCCCCTAAACAGGTAGCTAACTATGGCTACACCTTC

v_call: TRBV11-2
clone_size: few
d_call: TRBD1
j_call: TRBJ1-6
cdr3_aa: CASSSLSGTGGSPLHF
cdr3_nt: TGTGCCAGCAGTTCATTATCCGGGACAGGGGGTTCACCCCTCCACTTT

v_call: TRBV24-1
clone_size: few
d_call: NA
j_call: TRBJ1-5
cdr3_aa: CATSGGFEPQHF
cdr3_nt: TGTGCCACCAGTGGGGGGTTTGAGCCCCAGCATTTT

v_call: TRBV19
clone_size: medium-sized
d_call: NA
j_call: TRBJ1-4
cdr3_aa: CASTEQAATNEKLFF
cdr3_nt: TGTGCCAGTACCGAACAGGCGGCAACTAATGAAAAACTGTTTTTT

v_call: TRBV6-5
clone_size: large
d_call: NA
j_call: TRBJ2-6
cdr3_aa: CASIATSISGANVLTF
cdr3_nt: TGTGCCAGCATTGCCACCAGCATCTCTGGGGCCAACGTCCTGACTTTC

v_call: TRBV5-4
clone_size: NA
d_call: NA
j_call: TRBJ2-5
cdr3_aa: CASSSGTFQETQYF
cdr3_nt: TGTGCCAGCAGCTCAGGGACTTTCCAAGAGACCCAGTACTTC